Listed here are 28 T cell receptor beta chains from one sample, sequenced in a study of blood T cell repertoires in COVID-19. Profiling relied on immunoSEQ multiplex PCR, and the TCRdb table lists in-frame clones only, not all of them. Of about 360,000 clones listed, 70% to 90% were seen once; the top ten hold 3%. The material sequenced was peripheral blood. The receptor set was obtained from a human donor in a cohort sampled during active COVID-19.

The rearrangement joins TRBV4-1 to TRBJ1-1; 8 bases match TRBD1. V gave up 7 bases and J gave up 5 bases; unmatched junction bases: 12. CDR3 length: 15 amino acids. Looked up from germline, CDR1 is MGHRA and CDR2 is YSYEKL. The DNA of the CDR3 is TGCGCCAGCAACAGGGCTGGACAGGGAAGTACTGAAGCTTTCTTT. Amino acids: CASNRAGQGSTEAFF.

The chain joins TRBV5-4 to TRBJ1-2, with D hard to call. V was clipped by 4 bases and J by 6 bases, with 19 bases between them. This CDR3 is built from 15 residues. Germline CDR1 reads SGHNT; CDR2 reads YYREEE (reference sequence). The CDR3 here is CASSGRREGGDGYTF. The CDR3, as DNA: TGTGCCAGCAGCGGGAGGCGGGAGGGAGGAGATGGCTACACCTTC.

The chain employs TRBV21-1 and TRBJ1-2; the table's D gene call, TRBD1, was not cross checked with the DNA. TRBV21-1 is a pseudogene locus. The CDR3 contains 20 residues. The CDR3 DNA reads TGTGCCAGCAGCATAAAGCAAAGAGGTCGGCTACAGGGGTGGTACTATGGCTACACCTTC. As protein: CASSIKQRGRLQGWYYGYTF.

The rearrangement links TRBV27 to TRBJ2-1; a weak D match, TRBD2 (6 bases). CDR3 length: 13 residues. The germline V gene has CDR1 MNHEY and CDR2 SMNVEV (reference sequence). V was clipped by 2 bases and J by 6 bases, with 8 bases between them. In nucleotides, the CDR3 is TGTGCCAGCAGTTTAACTAGCTTCAATGAGCAGTTCTTC. Its protein product is CASSLTSFNEQFF.

The J gene is TRBJ1-6, the V gene TRBV3-1 (or the pseudogene TRBV3-2); TRBD1 agrees at 7 bases. CDR1 LGHDT and CDR2 YNNKEL come from the germline V gene (reference sequence). V lost 3 bases and J lost 9; bases outside the gene matches: 8. The CDR3 loop spans 15 amino acids. The CDR3 region is CASSQIGGGGSPLHF. CDR3 DNA: TGTGCCAGCAGCCAGATAGGGGGCGGTGGTTCACCCCTCCACTTT.

The chain combines TRBV7-3 with TRBJ2-7; D may be TRBD1 (5 bases). The CDR3 covers 14 residues. Germline V gene lookup returns CDR1 SGHTA and CDR2 FQGTGA. V dropped 2 bases and J dropped 6 bases, with 14 bases sitting between them. The CDR3 sequence: CASSLSGRAGEQYF. In DNA, the CDR3 is TGTGCCAGCAGCTTATCCGGCAGGGCCGGCGAGCAGTACTTC.

This chain joins TRBV5-1 and TRBJ2-1, with 7 bases identical to TRBD1. CDR1 is SGHRS, CDR2 YFSETQ, per germline. V shed 4 bases, J shed 6 bases, and the junction held 10 bases outside the gene matches. CDR3 length equals 15 residues. The CDR3 here is CASSLETGLGNEQFF. In DNA form, the CDR3 reads TGCGCCAGCAGCCTTGAGACAGGGTTAGGCAATGAGCAGTTCTTC.

The chain combines TRBV30 with TRBJ2-2, with TRBD1 matching over 8 bases. V dropped 3 bases and J dropped 5; count of bases not matched to a gene: 8. The CDR3 spans 15 residues. Germline values: CDR1 GTSNPN, CDR2 SVGIG (reference sequence). The CDR3 nucleotides read TGTGCCTGGAGGGGCAGGGGGCTCGGAACCGGGGAGCTGTTTTTT. Its protein product is CAWRGRGLGTGELFF.

CDR3 sequence (DNA): TGCGCCAGCAGCCCAACTGACAGATCGGAGACCCAGTACTTC. Its translation is CASSPTDRSETQYF. The chain carries TRBV5-1 and TRBJ2-5; tentatively, D is TRBD1 (5 bases). The CDR3 is made up of 14 amino acids. CDR1 is SGHRS, CDR2 YFSETQ, per germline. Trimming shortened V by 4 bases and J by 5 bases, and 15 bases separated the two germline ends.

This chain uses TRBV19 with TRBJ1-1; no firm D call. CDR3 length: 14 residues. Germline CDR1 and CDR2: LNHDA and SQIVND (reference sequence). Trimming took 5 bases from V and 0 from J, leaving 10 bases between them. The CDR3 region has the DNA TGTGCCAGTAGTTTGTGGCAGATGAACACTGAAGCTTTCTTT. Protein product: CASSLWQMNTEAFF.

V and J are TRBV21-1 and TRBJ2-1; whether TRBD1, the table's D call, matches the DNA was not checked. TRBV21-1 is reported as a pseudogene. The CDR3 is 17 amino acids. The DNA of the CDR3 is TGTGCCAGCAGCAAAGGGGCCTCCGGGACAGGGTCGGATGAGCAGTTCTTC. Protein sequence: CASSKGASGTGSDEQFF.

J is TRBJ2-2 and V is TRBV19, with a possible D match to TRBD1 (6 bases). Trimming stripped 10 bases from V and 3 bases from J, with 18 bases between. Per the germline V gene, CDR1 is LNHDA and CDR2 is SQIVND (reference sequence). CDR3 length equals 15 residues. The CDR3 bases are TGTGCCACCACGTCCGGCACAGGGTACACCGGGGAGCTGTTTTTT. It yields the protein CATTSGTGYTGELFF.

The J gene is TRBJ1-5, the V gene TRBV6-6; the D gene is possibly TRBD1 (5 bases). The CDR3 is made up of 14 amino acids. With 6 bases removed from V and 6 bases from J, the gap between germline ends came to 15 bases. Germline V gene lookup returns CDR1 MNHNY and CDR2 SVGAGI (reference sequence). CDR3: CASSGPGSSQPQHF. In DNA, the CDR3 is TGTGCCAGCAGCGGCCCAGGGTCCTCTCAGCCCCAGCATTTT.

This clone was seen only once. The rearrangement joins TRBV28 to TRBJ1-2, with 8 nucleotides matching TRBD1. CDR3 size: 13 residues. With V trimmed by 2 bases and J by 7 bases, 3 bases remained unmatched. Germline V gene data show CDR1 as MDHEN and CDR2 as SYDVKM. CDR3 amino acids: CASSLRTGIGYTF. In DNA form, the CDR3 reads TGTGCCAGCAGTTTACGGACAGGGATTGGCTACACCTTC.

This rearrangement joins TRBV2 to TRBJ1-2; TRBD1 aligns across 10 bases. This CDR3 contains 14 residues. Trimming at V came to 6 bases and at J to 4 bases, leaving 5 bases not matched to a gene. Germline V gives CDR1 SNHLY, CDR2 FYNNEI. The DNA for the CDR3 is TGTGCCAGCAGCCGGGACAGGGGCGGCTATGGCTACACCTTC. Amino acids: CASSRDRGGYGYTF. The whole variable domain, filled in from reference TRBV2 and TRBJ1-2, reads EPEVTQTPSHQVTQMGQEVILRCVPISNHLYFYWYRQILGQKVEFLVSFYNNEISEKSEIFDDQFSVERPDGSNFTLKIRSTKLEDSAMYFCASSRDRGGYGYTFGSGTRLTVV.

The chain links TRBV11-2 to TRBJ2-1; TRBD2 matches 9 bases. Germline V gene lookup returns CDR1 SGHAT and CDR2 FQNNGV. This CDR3 is 13 amino acids long. The V and J ends lost 0 bases and 13 bases, in that order; junction bases with no gene match: 4. CDR3 sequence: CASSLDLGLAQFF. CDR3 DNA sequence: TGTGCCAGCAGCTTAGATCTGGGACTAGCTCAGTTCTTC.

This chain connects TRBV3-1 (or the pseudogene TRBV3-2) to TRBJ2-2; D unresolved. The ends were cut back, 2 bases at V and 0 bases at J, with 10 bases in the middle. The length of the CDR3 is 16 residues. Germline V gene data show CDR1 as LGHDT and CDR2 as YNNKEL (reference sequence). DNA of the CDR3: TGTGCCAGCAGCCAATTTCCGGGTGCGAACACCGGGGAGCTGTTTTTT. It translates to CASSQFPGANTGELFF.

V and J are TRBV5-6 and TRBJ2-1; 11 positions agree with TRBD2. The CDR3 has 15 residues. The junction had 5 bases not matched to a gene; V was cut back by 6 bases and J by 3 bases. Per the germline V gene, CDR1 is SGHDT and CDR2 is YYEEEE. CDR3: CASKTGTSGYNEQFF. In nucleotides, the CDR3 is TGTGCCAGCAAAACCGGGACTAGCGGCTACAATGAGCAGTTCTTC. Full variable domain (rest looked up from reference TRBV5-6 and TRBJ2-1): DAGVTQSPTHLIKTRGQQVTLRCSPKSGHDTVSWYQQALGQGPQFIFQYYEEEERQRGNFPDRFSGHQFPNYSSELNVNALLLGDSALYLCASKTGTSGYNEQFFGPGTRLTVL.

This clone was counted once. The chain links TRBV11-2 to TRBJ2-1; unclear D gene. The CDR3 is 12 residues long. Germline V gene lookup returns CDR1 SGHAT and CDR2 FQNNGV. The germline V and J ends were trimmed by 0 bases and 8 bases, with 5 bases remaining between them. CDR3 sequence: CASSLDSDEQFF. The CDR3 coding sequence is TGTGCCAGCAGCTTAGATAGTGATGAGCAGTTCTTC.

The table lists this clone with a count of one. V and J are TRBV4-1 and TRBJ2-3; D unresolved. The CDR3 runs 16 residues. Germline-derived CDR1 and CDR2 are MGHRA and YSYEKL. V was pared by 0 bases and J by 11 bases, with 21 bases between. In DNA form, the CDR3 reads TGCGCCAGCAGCCAAGACGCTAGGCGGCCATTGGATGGGCAGTATTTT. Translated: CASSQDARRPLDGQYF.

This clone was found a few times. The CDR3 region is CASESGTAGRTGELFF. CDR3 DNA sequence: TGTGCCAGCGAATCCGGGACAGCCGGACGTACCGGGGAGCTGTTTTTT. The V and J genes are TRBV2 and TRBJ2-2; 7 positions agree with TRBD1. J was trimmed by 5 bases and V by 8 bases; bases with no gene match: 14. This CDR3 has 16 residues. Germline-derived CDR1 and CDR2 are SNHLY and FYNNEI. Supplemented by reference TRBV2 and TRBJ2-2, the full variable domain reads EPEVTQTPSHQVTQMGQEVILRCVPISNHLYFYWYRQILGQKVEFLVSFYNNEISEKSEIFDDQFSVERPDGSNFTLKIRSTKLEDSAMYFCASESGTAGRTGELFFGEGSRLTVL.

The chain employs TRBV5-1 and TRBJ1-1; weak D call: TRBD1 (5 bases). Germline values: CDR1 SGHRS, CDR2 YFSETQ. V dropped 2 bases and J dropped 0 bases, with 8 bases sitting between them. The length of the CDR3 is 14 residues. The CDR3 DNA reads TGCGCCAGCAGCTTTGCAGGGATGAACACTGAAGCTTTCTTT. Translated, it gives CASSFAGMNTEAFF.

The chain is built from TRBV15 and TRBJ1-5; D not resolved. The germline CDR1 and CDR2 sequences are LNHNV and YYDKDF (reference sequence). This CDR3 region has 15 residues. V was trimmed by 0 bases and J by 4 bases, leaving 10 bases between them. This chain's CDR3 is CATSRDLQFNQPQHF. DNA of the CDR3: TGTGCCACCAGCAGAGATTTACAGTTTAATCAGCCCCAGCATTTT.

In nucleotides, the CDR3 is TGTGCCAGCAGCGAACAGGGGGCGGCAGCCAAAAACATTCAGTACTTC. Protein: CASSEQGAAAKNIQYF. The V gene is TRBV5-4, the J gene TRBJ2-4; 9 nucleotides line up with TRBD1. The CDR3 has 16 amino acids. Germline V gives CDR1 SGHNT, CDR2 YYREEE (reference sequence). With 4 bases clipped from V and 0 bases from J, the junction kept 5 bases outside the gene matches.

J is TRBJ2-1 and V is TRBV7-2, with TRBD1 identical over 9 bases. The CDR3 is 15 amino acids. The junction had 10 bases not matched to a gene; V was cut back by 4 bases and J by 9 bases. Looked up from germline, CDR1 is SGHTA and CDR2 is FQGNSA. The CDR3 DNA reads TGTGCCAGCAGCTCGCGGACAGGGGCGGGTGGTGAGCAGTTCTTC. It is translated as CASSSRTGAGGEQFF.

In regard to this clone: The junction differs from germline at one of its ends, possibly a read error. The chain combines TRBV4-1 with TRBJ2-7; TRBD2 matches 11 bases. The germline V gene encodes CDR1 MGHRA and CDR2 YSYEKL. The CDR3 has 16 residues. CDR3 loop: CASSQDQSAVSGRVDF. The CDR3 coding sequence is TGCGCCAGCAGCCAAGACCAATCCGCTGTTAGCGGGAGGGTTGACTTC.

The CDR3 DNA reads as TGTGCCAGCAGCCCCTGGACGGGAAGGGTCGGGGAGCTGTTTTTT. It encodes CASSPWTGRVGELFF. This rearrangement joins TRBV9 to TRBJ2-2; TRBD2 is a possible D gene (5 bases). Germline V lookup: CDR1 SGDLS, CDR2 YYNGEE. The CDR3 is 15 amino acids. Trimming stripped 4 bases from V and 7 bases from J, with 17 bases between.

The chain has TRBV2 and TRBJ2-7; D is perhaps TRBD1 (6 bases). V lost 11 bases to trimming and J lost 5 bases, with 13 bases between them. Germline V CDR1 and CDR2: SNHLY, FYNNEI. The CDR3 has 11 residues. The CDR3: CAYRDLDEQYF. The CDR3 nucleotides are TGTGCCTACAGGGATCTCGACGAGCAGTACTTC. The full variable domain, rest sourced from reference TRBV2 and TRBJ2-7, is EPEVTQTPSHQVTQMGQEVILRCVPISNHLYFYWYRQILGQKVEFLVSFYNNEISEKSEIFDDQFSVERPDGSNFTLKIRSTKLEDSAMYFCAYRDLDEQYFGPGTRLTVT.